The clone carrying this TCR beta chain was observed many times. Its antigen is undetermined. Diagnosis was based on clinical symptoms, serum thyroxine, TRAb, thyroid ultrasound and orbital computed tomography. The entry originates in a study of Graves' ophthalmopathy and Graves' hyperthyroidism. Study summary: There was a collection of peripheral blood at initial diagnosis, before any treatment.

General study results and limits: Blood also held most thyroid clonotypes expanded above 0.001 frequency. Using a 13-signature model, the authors split ophthalmopathy from stable hyperthyroidism, with around 85% sensitivity and approximately 80% specificity.

The authors amplified TCR beta CDR3 regions, and they did so from RNA transcripts for repertoire sequencing. HTBI primers served in a first-round RT-PCR, which a second-round multiplex PCR followed. From the multiplex PCR reads, TCRdb called clonotypes with MiXCR, one entry per CDR3 protein. The table shows 680,000 or so distinct CDR3 sequences, with about a fifth occurring only once. This CDR3 has 16 residues. Germline V gives CDR1 MGHRA, CDR2 YSYEKL. V gave up 0 bases and J gave up 3 bases; unmatched junction bases: 6. The sequencing sample was made of peripheral blood. The genes are TRBV4-1 and TRBJ2-7, with TRBD1 matching over 9 bases. The TCR comes from a woman aged 18-29 years with stable Graves' hyperthyroidism. Some clones in this sample may be carry-over from other donors' samples. In DNA form, the CDR3 reads TGCGCCAGCAGCCAAGAAGACAGGGGGGGTTACTACGAGCAGTACTTC. Its protein product is CASSQEDRGGYYEQYF.